What follows are 3 T cell receptor beta chains derived from one specimen sequenced in a study of control samples from healthy donors and cancer patients. Assay: immunoSEQ multiplex PCR; the TCRdb copy retains only in-frame clones and omits some. The data contain 85,000 to 100,000 clones, more than 85% of them seen just once; the ten biggest clones take up approximately 8%. Sequenced material: blood. The source is a man aged 18 to 29 in good health.

The chain has TRBV9 and TRBJ2-5; the D gene is possibly TRBD1 (6 bases). Germline-derived CDR1 and CDR2 are SGDLS and YYNGEE. The CDR3 has 14 residues. Trimming took 3 bases from V and 2 from J, leaving 11 bases between them. CDR3 in amino acids: CASSAEDSQETQYF. In DNA form, the CDR3 reads TGTGCCAGCAGCGCAGAGGACAGTCAAGAGACCCAGTACTTC.

This rearrangement joins TRBV4-1 to TRBJ2-7; a possible D gene is TRBD2 (5 bases). The CDR3 has 13 amino acids. Germline CDR1 MGHRA, CDR2 YSYEKL. Trimming cost V 2 bases and J 3 bases, with 8 bases left between them. CDR3 amino acids: CASSQNAGYEQYF. The CDR3 DNA reads as TGCGCCAGCAGCCAAAACGCGGGCTACGAGCAGTACTTC.

The genes are TRBV2 and TRBJ2-7; a weak D match, TRBD2 (5 bases). Germline V gene data show CDR1 as SNHLY and CDR2 as FYNNEI. The CDR3 totals 13 residues. With 5 bases removed from V and 9 bases from J, the gap between germline ends came to 17 bases. The CDR3 DNA sequence: TGTGCCAGCAGTCAAGAAGAGGGTTATGGGCAGTACTTC. This translates into CASSQEEGYGQYF.